The clone carrying this TCR beta chain was found a few times. TCRdb keeps only in-frame clones here, not all; method: immunoSEQ multiplex PCR. This sample has under 130,000 clones, with around 91% found just once. This sample is drawn from a study of T cell changes during pregnancy in multiple sclerosis. V shed 0 bases and J 1 base; nucleotides not matched to a gene: 3. CDR3 length: 16 amino acids. Germline lookup yields CDR1 SGHAT and CDR2 FQNNGV. Source: peripheral blood, taken after pregnancy. The TCR comes from a female donor with multiple sclerosis, enrolled in a pregnancy study. V usage is TRBV11-2 and J usage is TRBJ2-3; 8 nucleotides agree with TRBD1. CDR3 residues: CASSLEGGQGTDTQYF. Written as DNA, the CDR3 is TGTGCCAGCAGCTTAGAGGGGGGACAGGGCACAGATACGCAGTATTTT.